One and the same sample provided the 9 T cell receptor beta chains below, sequenced in a study of blood T cell repertoires in COVID-19. Assay: immunoSEQ multiplex PCR; the TCRdb copy retains only in-frame clones and omits some. The table records fewer than 250,000 clones, approximately 82% of them present only once. Input material: peripheral blood. Receptors originate from a woman aged 35 to 49 with acute or convalescent COVID-19.

V usage is TRBV7-8 and J usage is TRBJ2-1, with 7 bases lining up with TRBD2. Per germline, CDR1 SGHVS and CDR2 FQNEAQ. The CDR3 is 15 amino acids. The ends lost 1 base at V and 4 bases at J; junction bases unmatched: 4. The CDR3 is CASSLGVSGYNEQFF. The CDR3 DNA is TGTGCCAGCAGCTTAGGCGTTAGCGGGTACAATGAGCAGTTCTTC.

The chain uses TRBV5-1 and TRBJ1-2; 7 bases agree with TRBD1. CDR3 size: 12 residues. V was clipped by 3 bases and J by 8 bases; unmatched bases: 4. The V gene's germline CDR1 is SGHRS and CDR2 YFSETQ. The DNA of the CDR3 is TGCGCCAGCAGCTCCCTCAGGGGGGGCTACACCTTC. This sequence encodes CASSSLRGGYTF.

This chain links TRBV7-6 with TRBJ1-1; possibly TRBD1 for D (5 bases). V shed 1 base and J shed 4 bases, with 7 bases lying between them. The V gene's germline CDR1 is SGHVS and CDR2 FNYEAQ. The CDR3 extends over 13 amino acids. The CDR3 here is CASSLERGTEAFF. In nucleotides, the CDR3 is TGTGCCAGCAGCTTAGAAAGGGGCACTGAAGCTTTCTTT.

This rearrangement joins TRBV7-2 to TRBJ2-5; possibly TRBD2 for D (7 bases). Germline assignment: CDR1 SGHTA and CDR2 FQGNSA. This CDR3 spans 15 amino acids. The V end lost 5 bases, the J end lost 7 bases, and 20 bases lay between the germline ends. CDR3 loop: CASSTRGAAFGTQYF. Here the CDR3 DNA reads TGTGCCAGCAGCACCCGGGGGGCTGCTTTCGGGACCCAGTACTTC.

This clone was seen only once. The rearrangement links TRBV11-2 to TRBJ2-5; 9 bases are shared with TRBD1. CDR3 length: 15 residues. Germline V gene lookup returns CDR1 SGHAT and CDR2 FQNNGV. V trimming: 5 bases; J trimming: 2 bases; junction bases outside the gene matches: 6. CDR3: CASSTHRGRQETQYF. The CDR3 nucleotides read TGTGCCAGCAGCACTCACAGGGGGCGGCAAGAGACCCAGTACTTC.

The chain couples TRBV9 to TRBJ2-5; perhaps TRBD2 as D (6 bases). The CDR3 length is 16 residues. V was pared by 0 bases and J by 0 bases, with 12 bases between. Looked up from germline, CDR1 is SGDLS and CDR2 is YYNGEE. DNA for the CDR3: TGTGCCAGCAGCGTAGCTACTGGGGACTACCAAGAGACCCAGTACTTC. It translates to CASSVATGDYQETQYF.

The chain combines TRBV15 with TRBJ2-5; 10 bases are a match to TRBD2. CDR3 size: 15 residues. V lost 6 bases and J lost 4; bases outside the gene matches: 8. CDR1 is LNHNV and CDR2 is YYDKDF in the germline V gene (reference sequence). This CDR3 is CATRQSGRVGETQYF. In DNA, the CDR3 is TGTGCCACCAGACAAAGCGGGAGGGTGGGAGAGACCCAGTACTTC.

The chain carries TRBV2 and TRBJ2-3; 9 bases fit TRBD2. The J segment lost 4 bases and the V segment lost 2 bases, leaving 13 bases of the junction unmatched. The germline gives CDR1 SNHLY, CDR2 FYNNEI. This CDR3 spans 18 amino acids. This chain's CDR3 is CASSENGGLAGGPDTQYF. CDR3 nucleotides: TGTGCCAGCAGTGAAAATGGAGGTCTGGCGGGGGGGCCAGATACGCAGTATTTT.

This clone has only one observation. The rearrangement links TRBV10-3 to TRBJ2-5; 9 bases map to TRBD1. V was clipped by 10 bases and J by 5 bases; unmatched bases: 2. CDR3 length equals 11 residues. The germline V gene encodes CDR1 ENHRY and CDR2 SYGVKD. CDR3 nucleotides: TGTGCCAGCGGACAGGGGGAGACCCAGTACTTC. It specifies CASGQGETQYF.